This entry lists 7 T cell receptor beta chains sequenced from one sample in a study of graft-versus-host responses after intestinal transplantation. These TCRs are of unknown antigen specificity. Data came from immunoSEQ multiplex PCR; TCRdb stores just in-frame clones and leaves some out. The top ten clones hold approximately 0.3% of a sample with 84,000 or so clones, roughly 92% of them seen once. Sequences were derived from unstimulated CD4+ T cells sorted from spleen or lymph node cells, sampled before intestinal transplant. The source is a human donor who received an intestinal transplant.

This chain uses TRBV7-2 with TRBJ2-6, with 7 bases matching TRBD2. This CDR3 has 17 residues. With V trimmed by 0 bases and J by 2 bases, 4 bases remained unmatched. CDR1 and CDR2 from the germline V gene are SGHTA and FQGNSA. The CDR3, as DNA: TGTGCCAGCAGCTTAGCGCTTGGGGGGGCTGGGGCCAACGTCCTGACTTTC. Its translation: CASSLALGGAGANVLTF.

The genes are TRBV25-1 and TRBJ2-3; D not certain. V lost 1 base, J lost 0 bases, and 14 bases lay in between. Looked up from germline, CDR1 is MGHDK and CDR2 is SYGVNS. The CDR3 covers 17 residues. CDR3 bases: TGTGCCAGCAGTGAATTCAAAACAAGCGCTAGCACAGATACGCAGTATTTT. Amino acid sequence: CASSEFKTSASTDTQYF. The full variable domain, in which reference TRBV25-1 and TRBJ2-3 provide the parts outside the CDR3, is EADIYQTPRYLVIGTGKKITLECSQTMGHDKMYWYQQDPGMELHLIHYSYGVNSTEKGDLSSESTVSRIRTEHFPLTLESARPSHTSQYLCASSEFKTSASTDTQYFGPGTRLTVL.

The chain links TRBV4-1 to TRBJ1-6; TRBD1 aligns across 9 bases. Germline V gene data show CDR1 as MGHRA and CDR2 as YSYEKL. The length of the CDR3 is 19 residues. The V segment lost 4 bases and the J segment 5 bases; nucleotides outside the gene matches: 15. The CDR3 nucleotides are TGCGCCAGCAGCCGGGTCGGGACAGGGTCTTGGCGGAATAATTCACCCCTCCACTTT. This translates into CASSRVGTGSWRNNSPLHF.

This chain links TRBV7-9 with TRBJ1-1, with D perhaps TRBD1 (5 bases). Germline V lookup: CDR1 SEHNR, CDR2 FQNEAQ (reference sequence). There are 14 residues in the CDR3. The germline V and J ends were trimmed by 1 base and 2 bases, with 8 bases remaining between them. CDR3 bases: TGTGCCAGCAGCTTAGATCAGGGAAACACTGAAGCTTTCTTT. Translated: CASSLDQGNTEAFF.

This clone was counted once. The genes are TRBV7-8 and TRBJ2-3; no definite D call. The V and J ends lost 4 bases and 4 bases respectively, with 15 bases between them. The CDR3 is made up of 15 amino acids. The germline V gene encodes CDR1 SGHVS and CDR2 FQNEAQ. The CDR3 DNA follows: TGTGCCAGCAGCTCAGCAGACTCTAAGGCAGATACGCAGTATTTT. Its protein product is CASSSADSKADTQYF.

This chain uses TRBV28 with TRBJ2-7; D call uncertain. The ends were cut back, 4 bases at V and 6 bases at J, with 13 bases in the middle. Germline CDR1 MDHEN, CDR2 SYDVKM. This CDR3 has 13 amino acids. CDR3 sequence reads: CASSSPPSPEQYF. CDR3 in DNA: TGTGCCAGCAGTTCCCCCCCTAGTCCCGAGCAGTACTTC.

This rearrangement joins TRBV6-1 to TRBJ2-7; TRBD2 is a possible D gene (7 bases). Trimming left V 5 bases short and J 5 bases short, with 19 bases between. CDR1 and CDR2 (germline): MNHNS, SASEGT. This CDR3 region has 15 residues. Here the CDR3 DNA reads TGTGCCAGCAGTACGAGGGGAGGGGGTCGGAACGAGCAGTACTTC. Amino acids: CASSTRGGGRNEQYF.